These T cell receptor beta chains were read from a single sample in a study of T cells in Graves' hyperthyroidism and ophthalmopathy. Using its own MiXCR run on the multiplex PCR reads, TCRdb lists one record per CDR3 protein. Here the sample spans 500,000 to 650,000 distinct CDR3 sequences, 13% to 15% being singletons. Specimen: blood. The source is a woman in her forties or fifties with Graves' ophthalmopathy. The CDR3 runs from the conserved cysteine through the conserved F or W. Size is omitted from some rows. Given values are once, few, many or a class for expanded clones.

cdr3_aa,clone_size,j_call,cdr3_length,v_call
CASSLGTAAKNIQYF,few,TRBJ2-4,15,TRBV27
CASSENQGANTEAFF,many,TRBJ1-1,15,TRBV6-4
CASSLWGTGNYEQYF,many,TRBJ2-7,15,TRBV27
CASSLRVVDGYTF,many,TRBJ1-2,13,TRBV11-2
CSAYYAASYEQYF,many,TRBJ2-7,13,TRBV20-1
CSVEDHGGNEQFF,.,TRBJ2-1,13,TRBV29-1
CASTGDGYTF,.,TRBJ1-2,10,TRBV28
CASSNYQDSGNTIYF,many,TRBJ1-3,15,TRBV28
CASSYGTGGSTDTQYF,many,TRBJ2-3,16,TRBV6-1
CSASGLADNEQFF,many,TRBJ2-1,13,TRBV20-1
CASSEISGRIDTQYF,few,TRBJ2-3,15,TRBV3-1
CSAQKAGGRSYEQYF,many,TRBJ2-7,15,TRBV20-1
CASSLARDRGFYEQYF,many,TRBJ2-7,16,TRBV11-2
CASSARGSGNQPQHF,many,TRBJ1-5,15,TRBV16
CASRKLDSTDTQYF,many,TRBJ2-3,14,TRBV27
CASSLRLDTDTQYF,many,TRBJ2-3,14,TRBV5-1
CASSPWGGNLIEQYF,many,TRBJ2-7,15,TRBV28
CASRYTFSTDTQYF,few,TRBJ2-3,14,TRBV6-1
CASMGLLRVNSPLHF,.,TRBJ1-6,15,TRBV27
CASSVETTYNEQFF,.,TRBJ2-1,14,TRBV9
CASSPGDSGNTIYF,few,TRBJ1-3,14,TRBV4-3
CASSLGQAGDEQYF,many,TRBJ2-7,14,TRBV5-1
CASNLWTAGKLRSSAKNIQYF,few,TRBJ2-4,21,TRBV11-3
CASSMDRGPLMNTEAFF,.,TRBJ1-1,17,TRBV5-6
CSVEPGTSDEQYF,.,TRBJ2-7,13,TRBV29-1
CASSATGTSGSYEQYF,.,TRBJ2-7,16,TRBV19
CASSERDRGVYGYTF,few,TRBJ1-2,15,TRBV28
CASSSGLESEQFF,many,TRBJ2-1,13,TRBV7-8
CASTADRDNLPQHF,.,TRBJ1-5,14,TRBV12-3/TRBV12-4